Listed here are 23 T cell receptor beta chains from one sample, sequenced in a study of cytomegalovirus exposure and HLA in healthy donors. Researchers ran the PCR with 60 Vbeta and 13 Jbeta primers. Profiling relied on immunoSEQ multiplex PCR, and the TCRdb table lists in-frame clones only, not all of them. Counted here are 180,000 or so clones, roughly 76% occurring once; the ten biggest clones make up roughly 4.9%. Sequenced: PBMCs. Every receptor here comes from a woman aged 18-35 years in good health and CMV-seropositive.

This clone has only a few counts. This chain joins TRBV30 and TRBJ2-7, with 8 bases aligning to TRBD1. Per the germline V gene, CDR1 is GTSNPN and CDR2 is SVGIG (reference sequence). With 2 bases clipped from V and 5 bases from J, the junction kept 5 bases outside the gene matches. The CDR3 consists of 13 residues. The CDR3 loop is CAWSPRGLHEQYF. CDR3 DNA: TGTGCCTGGAGTCCCAGGGGGCTCCACGAGCAGTACTTC.

The chain employs TRBV11-2 and TRBJ1-2; no firm D call. This CDR3 contains 14 residues. Trimming shortened V by 7 bases and J by 4 bases, and 16 bases separated the two germline ends. Germline loops: CDR1 SGHAT, CDR2 FQNNGV. CDR3 loop: CASKGPEGGYGYTF. The CDR3 DNA follows: TGTGCCAGCAAAGGGCCAGAGGGCGGCTATGGCTACACCTTC.

V and J are TRBV2 and TRBJ2-3, with 8 bases that match TRBD1. The trim removed 2 bases at V and 4 bases at J, leaving 5 bases unmatched. CDR1 is SNHLY and CDR2 is FYNNEI in the germline V gene. The CDR3 length is 15 residues. The CDR3 sequence is CASSERTGSADTQYF. CDR3 DNA: TGTGCCAGCAGTGAACGGACAGGGTCGGCAGATACGCAGTATTTT.

J is TRBJ2-2 and V is TRBV7-2; D not certain. The germline V and J ends were trimmed by 1 base and 1 base, with 7 bases remaining between them. Germline V gene sequence: CDR1 SGHTA, CDR2 FQGNSA. The CDR3 contains 15 residues. The CDR3 here is CASSLDSGNTGELFF. The CDR3 DNA follows: TGTGCCAGCAGCTTAGATTCAGGGAACACCGGGGAGCTGTTTTTT.

This clone was seen only a few times. The V gene is TRBV28, the J gene TRBJ2-7; possibly TRBD1 for D (6 bases). Germline CDR1 is MDHEN and CDR2 is SYDVKM. Trimming shortened V by 1 base and J by 9 bases, and 19 bases separated the two germline ends. The CDR3 has 15 amino acids. CDR3 in amino acids: CASSLLGTRREGQYF. The DNA of the CDR3 is TGTGCCAGCAGTTTATTGGGGACAAGGAGAGAGGGGCAGTACTTC.

V gene TRBV4-3 combines with J gene TRBJ2-7; 13 bases are a match to TRBD2. In germline, CDR1 is LGHNA, CDR2 YSLEER. Germline trimming cut 4 bases from V and 2 bases from J; bases unmatched to any gene: 8. The CDR3 has 17 residues. CDR3 loop: CASSPTPTSGGAYEQYF. The CDR3 region has the DNA TGCGCCAGCAGCCCGACCCCTACTAGCGGGGGGGCCTACGAGCAGTACTTC.

The chain carries TRBV19 and TRBJ2-3, with TRBD1 as a possible D gene (5 bases). CDR1 is LNHDA, CDR2 SQIVND, per germline (reference sequence). The V end lost 7 bases, the J end lost 1 base, and 15 bases lay between the germline ends. The length of the CDR3 is 15 residues. For the CDR3, the DNA is TGTGCCAGTACACGGACAAATAGCCGCACAGATACGCAGTATTTT. Translating it yields CASTRTNSRTDTQYF.

The chain has TRBV27 and TRBJ2-7; possibly TRBD1 for D (5 bases). Per germline, CDR1 MNHEY and CDR2 SMNVEV (reference sequence). The CDR3 runs to 14 residues. The ends were cut back, 5 bases at V and 8 bases at J, with 19 bases in the middle. Here the CDR3 DNA reads TGTGCCAGCAGTCGCTTGGACACCCCTTTGAAGCAGTACTTC. This codes for CASSRLDTPLKQYF.

This sequence joins TRBV18 and TRBJ1-4; D is unclear. Germline V gives CDR1 KGHSH, CDR2 LQKENI. Trimming removed 6 bases from V and 2 bases from J, with 10 bases in between. The CDR3 has 14 residues. CDR3 nucleotides: TGTGCCAGCTCTCGGAGGGTGACTAATGAAAAACTGTTTTTT. The encoded protein is CASSRRVTNEKLFF.

V is TRBV10-3 and J is TRBJ2-3; D call uncertain. V lost 2 bases and J 9 bases, leaving 12 bases between the germline ends. This CDR3 comprises 13 residues. Germline assignment: CDR1 ENHRY and CDR2 SYGVKD. Written as DNA, the CDR3 is TGTGCCATCAGTGAGAGAGACCCAGGCACGCAGTATTTT. Protein sequence: CAISERDPGTQYF.

V gene TRBV6-5 combines with J gene TRBJ1-2, with D tentatively TRBD1 (6 bases). Trimming cost V 6 bases and J 5 bases, with 16 bases left between them. The CDR3 is made up of 14 amino acids. Germline values: CDR1 MNHEY, CDR2 SVGAGI. CDR3 residues: CASRPTGTLYGYTF. For the CDR3, the DNA is TGTGCCAGCAGACCAACAGGGACGTTATATGGCTACACCTTC.

The chain is built from TRBV28 and TRBJ2-5; 7 positions match TRBD1. Trimming took 5 bases from V and 2 from J; bases not matched to a gene: 14. The CDR3 length is 17 residues. Germline-derived CDR1 and CDR2 are MDHEN and SYDVKM. CDR3: CASSPGQAYLAQETQYF. The CDR3 nucleotides are TGTGCCAGCAGTCCCGGACAGGCCTATCTCGCACAAGAGACCCAGTACTTC.

The CDR3 reads CASSQGRLISGANVLTF. The CDR3 DNA reads as TGTGCCAGCAGCCAAGGCAGACTGATATCTGGGGCCAACGTCCTGACTTTC. This chain uses TRBV4-2 with TRBJ2-6; D unclear. The CDR3 contains 17 residues. Trimming cost V 1 base and J 1 base, with 11 bases left between them. Germline values: CDR1 LGHNA, CDR2 YNFKEQ.

This sequence joins TRBV4-1 and TRBJ1-2, with a weak D call TRBD1 (5 bases). This CDR3 has 14 amino acids. V lost 1 base and J 6 bases, leaving 12 bases between the germline ends. Germline V gene data show CDR1 as MGHRA and CDR2 as YSYEKL. The DNA of the CDR3 is TGCGCCAGCAGCCAAGTGGGGAGGGGCGATGGCTACACCTTC. It encodes CASSQVGRGDGYTF.

V is TRBV27 and J is TRBJ2-7, with TRBD1 as a possible D gene (6 bases). The V gene lost 0 bases and the J gene lost 4 bases, with 10 bases spanning the gap. The CDR3 runs to 14 residues. Germline CDR1 is MNHEY and CDR2 is SMNVEV (reference sequence). The CDR3 nucleotides read TGTGCCAGCAGTTTATCGGGGGCAGTGTACGAGCAGTACTTC. This codes for CASSLSGAVYEQYF.

The chain employs TRBV7-9 and TRBJ2-1, with 14 nucleotides matching TRBD2. The CDR3 runs 17 residues. Per the germline V gene, CDR1 is SEHNR and CDR2 is FQNEAQ (reference sequence). V lost 5 bases and J lost 5; bases outside the gene matches: 8. The CDR3 DNA sequence: TGTGCCAGCAGCCCCGTCGGGACTAGCGGGGGAAACAATGAGCAGTTCTTC. Protein: CASSPVGTSGGNNEQFF.

The chain has TRBV15 and TRBJ2-6; no clear D gene. Trimming removed 0 bases at V and 2 bases at J, with 5 bases between. The CDR3 extends over 15 amino acids. CDR1 is LNHNV, CDR2 YYDKDF, per germline (reference sequence). CDR3 nucleotides: TGTGCCACCAGCAGAGATAGTCCTGGGGCCAACGTCCTGACTTTC. It is translated as CATSRDSPGANVLTF. Based on the CDR3 plus reference TRBV15 and TRBJ2-6, the full variable domain is DAMVIQNPRYQVTQFGKPVTLSCSQTLNHNVMYWYQQKSSQAPKLLFHYYDKDFNNEADTPDNFQSRRPNTSFCFLDIRSPGLGDTAMYLCATSRDSPGANVLTFGAGSRLTVL.

The chain has TRBV29-1 and TRBJ2-2; D is possibly TRBD1 (6 bases). Germline V CDR1 and CDR2: SQVTM, ANQGSEA. Trimming took 5 bases from V and 2 from J, leaving 9 bases between them. The CDR3 loop spans 13 amino acids. CDR3 coding DNA: TGCAGCGTTCACAGGGACAACACCGGGGAGCTGTTTTTT. Translation: CSVHRDNTGELFF.

The chain uses TRBV5-4 and TRBJ2-5; no firm D call. Germline V gene sequence: CDR1 SGHNT, CDR2 YYREEE (reference sequence). The CDR3 totals 14 residues. Trimming left V 0 bases short and J 10 bases short, with 16 bases between. The CDR3 nucleotides read TGTGCCAGCAGCTTGGGGCTGATTCCAAGTGACCAGTACTTC. This sequence encodes CASSLGLIPSDQYF.

This clone was detected only a few times. J is TRBJ2-3 and V is TRBV2, with D possibly being TRBD2 (7 bases). Germline V gene sequence: CDR1 SNHLY, CDR2 FYNNEI. CDR3 length: 16 amino acids. Trimming took off 4 bases at V and 2 bases at J, with 16 bases between the two ends. CDR3 sequence: CASSGMAGDTTDTQYF. In DNA, the CDR3 is TGTGCCAGCAGTGGTATGGCGGGGGACACCACAGATACGCAGTATTTT.

This clone was found a few times. The chain combines TRBV5-4 with TRBJ1-6; D unresolved. From germline, CDR1 is SGHNT and CDR2 YYREEE (reference sequence). V was clipped by 5 bases and J by 8 bases, with 11 bases between them. The CDR3 has 13 amino acids. The CDR3 here is CASSIELDSPLHF. The CDR3 nucleotides read TGTGCCAGCAGTATAGAGCTCGATTCACCCCTCCACTTT.

The chain uses TRBV6-1 and TRBJ2-7; D not resolved. The CDR3 length is 15 residues. Germline CDR1 reads MNHNS; CDR2 reads SASEGT. The germline V and J ends were trimmed by 2 bases and 2 bases, with 13 bases remaining between them. CDR3 loop: CASSEQDSSPYEQYF. CDR3 nucleotide sequence: TGTGCCAGCAGTGAACAAGACTCTTCCCCCTACGAGCAGTACTTC.

The chain employs TRBV14 and TRBJ2-5, with D hard to call. Germline V gene lookup returns CDR1 SGHDN and CDR2 FVKESK. V lost 0 bases to trimming and J lost 4 bases, with 9 bases between them. This CDR3 contains 14 residues. The CDR3 spells CASSQDRSGETQYF. In DNA, the CDR3 is TGTGCCAGCAGCCAAGACCGGTCTGGAGAGACCCAGTACTTC. The full variable domain, rest sourced from reference TRBV14 and TRBJ2-5, is EAGVTQFPSHSVIEKGQTVTLRCDPISGHDNLYWYRRVMGKEIKFLLHFVKESKQDESGMPNNRFLAERTGGTYSTLKVQPAELEDSGVYFCASSQDRSGETQYFGPGTRLLVL.